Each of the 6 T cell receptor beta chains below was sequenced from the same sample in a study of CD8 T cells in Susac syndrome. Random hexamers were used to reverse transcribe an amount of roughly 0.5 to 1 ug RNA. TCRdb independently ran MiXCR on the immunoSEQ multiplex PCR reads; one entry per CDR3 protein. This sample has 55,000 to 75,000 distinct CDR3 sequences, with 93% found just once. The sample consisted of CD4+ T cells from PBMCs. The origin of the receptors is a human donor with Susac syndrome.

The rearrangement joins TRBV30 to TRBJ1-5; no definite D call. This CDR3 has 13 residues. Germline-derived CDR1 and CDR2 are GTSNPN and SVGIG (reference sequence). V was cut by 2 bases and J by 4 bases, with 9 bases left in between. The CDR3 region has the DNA TGTGCCTGGAGTTCAGGAGTAAATCAGCCCCAGCATTTT. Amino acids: CAWSSGVNQPQHF.

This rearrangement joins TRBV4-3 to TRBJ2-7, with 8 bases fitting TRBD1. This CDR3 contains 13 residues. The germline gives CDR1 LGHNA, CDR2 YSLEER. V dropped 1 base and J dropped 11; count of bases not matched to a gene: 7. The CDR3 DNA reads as TGCGCCAGCAGCCAAGCTCGACAGGGGTTGAAGTACTTC. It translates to CASSQARQGLKYF.

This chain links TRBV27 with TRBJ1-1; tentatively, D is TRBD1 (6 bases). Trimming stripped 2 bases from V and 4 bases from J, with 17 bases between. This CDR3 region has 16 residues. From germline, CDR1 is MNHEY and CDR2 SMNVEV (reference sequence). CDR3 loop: CASSLLPQGRGTEAFF. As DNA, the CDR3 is TGTGCCAGCAGTTTACTGCCTCAGGGGAGGGGCACTGAAGCTTTCTTT.

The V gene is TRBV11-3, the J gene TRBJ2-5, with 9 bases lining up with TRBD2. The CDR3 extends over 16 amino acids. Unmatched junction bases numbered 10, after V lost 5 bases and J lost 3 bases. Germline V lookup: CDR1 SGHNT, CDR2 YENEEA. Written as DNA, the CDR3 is TGTGCCAGCAGCCCACAATCAGCGGGGGGTAAAGAGACCCAGTACTTC. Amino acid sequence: CASSPQSAGGKETQYF.

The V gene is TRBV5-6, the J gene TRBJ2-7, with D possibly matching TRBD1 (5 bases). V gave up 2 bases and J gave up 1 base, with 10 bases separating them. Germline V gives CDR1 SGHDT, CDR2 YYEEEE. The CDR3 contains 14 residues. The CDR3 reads CASSFLDKSYEQYF. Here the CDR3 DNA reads TGTGCCAGCAGCTTTTTGGACAAGTCCTACGAGCAGTACTTC. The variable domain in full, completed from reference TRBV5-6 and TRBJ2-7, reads DAGVTQSPTHLIKTRGQQVTLRCSPKSGHDTVSWYQQALGQGPQFIFQYYEEEERQRGNFPDRFSGHQFPNYSSELNVNALLLGDSALYLCASSFLDKSYEQYFGPGTRLTVT.

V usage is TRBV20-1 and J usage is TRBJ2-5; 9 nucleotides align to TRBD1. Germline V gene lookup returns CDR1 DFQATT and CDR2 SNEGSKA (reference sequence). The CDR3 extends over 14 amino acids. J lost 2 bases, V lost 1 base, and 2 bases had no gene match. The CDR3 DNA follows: TGCAGTGCTAGAGTTGGGACAGGGCAAGAGACCCAGTACTTC. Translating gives CSARVGTGQETQYF.